This T cell receptor (beta chain) was identified in a study of CD8 T cells in Susac syndrome. Random hexamers primed reverse transcription of about 0.5 to 1 ug RNA. The CDR3 of TCR beta was amplified by immunoSEQ multiplex PCR across 54 Vbeta and 13 Jbeta. TCRdb re-called the immunoSEQ multiplex PCR reads through MiXCR, storing one row per CDR3 protein. This sample has roughly 300,000 distinct CDR3 sequences, with approximately 81% found just once. Unmatched junction bases numbered 6, after V lost 6 bases and J lost 3 bases. Germline loops: CDR1 SQVTM, CDR2 ANQGSEA. This CDR3 comprises 13 residues. Sequencing of TCR beta was performed on blood CD8+ T cells and on blood CD4+ T cells. The multiple sclerosis control group was made up of treatment-naive patients with stable or active relapsing-remitting disease. TEMRA cells were FACS-enriched, while CD8+ and CD4+ T cells were negatively isolated.

The sample consisted of CD8+ T cells from PBMCs. The sequence derives from a human donor with multiple sclerosis. The chain is built from TRBV29-1 and TRBJ2-7; 9 nucleotides line up with TRBD1. The CDR3 loop reads CSVTGTGNYEQYF. CDR3 sequence (DNA): TGCAGCGTAACGGGGACAGGGAACTACGAGCAGTACTTC.